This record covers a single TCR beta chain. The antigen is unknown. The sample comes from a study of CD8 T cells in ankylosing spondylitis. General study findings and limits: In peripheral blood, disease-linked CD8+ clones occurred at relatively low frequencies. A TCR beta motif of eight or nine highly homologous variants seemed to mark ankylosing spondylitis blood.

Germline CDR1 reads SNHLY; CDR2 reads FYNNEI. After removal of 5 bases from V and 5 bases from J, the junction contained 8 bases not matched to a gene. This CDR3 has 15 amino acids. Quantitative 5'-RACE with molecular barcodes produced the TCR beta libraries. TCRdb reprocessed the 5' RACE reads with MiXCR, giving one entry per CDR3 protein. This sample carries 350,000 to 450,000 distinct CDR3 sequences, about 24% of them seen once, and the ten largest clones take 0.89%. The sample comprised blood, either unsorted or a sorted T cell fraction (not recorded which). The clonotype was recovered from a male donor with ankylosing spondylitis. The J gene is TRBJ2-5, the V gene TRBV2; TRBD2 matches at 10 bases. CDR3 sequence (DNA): TGTGCCAGCAGTAGGGACTTAGCGGGAGGTGAGACCCAGTACTTC. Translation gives CASSRDLAGGETQYF.